These T cell receptor beta chains were read from a single sample in a study of identifying expanded T cells in peripheral blood. Using immunoSEQ multiplex PCR, the repertoire was profiled, and TCRdb retains in-frame clones only, with some absent. The sample consists of about 78,000 clones, 70% to 90% of them appearing once. The specimen sequenced was blood. All receptors come from a person aged 18 to 70 in good health. Each CDR3 is given with its conserved first and last residue. The D gene is left open where the match is weak. Expanded clones get a size class; other rows say once, few or many, or leave the size out.

- TRBJ1-1 TRBV6-6 - CASSYSGLTEAFF TGTGCCAGCAGTTACTCCGGGTTAACTGAAGCTTTCTTT
- TRBJ2-7 TRBV20-1 - CSAPLASEQYF TGCAGTGCCCCCCTCGCGTCCGAGCAGTACTTC
- TRBJ1-3 TRBV2 TRBD1 CASNRRDREYSGNTIYF TGTGCCAGCAACCGCCGGGACAGGGAATACTCTGGAAACACCATATATTTT
- TRBJ2-5 TRBV5-4 TRBD1 CASSSKGQVETQYF TGTGCCAGCAGCTCGAAGGGACAGGTAGAGACCCAGTACTTC
- TRBJ2-1 TRBV18 - CASSLGQNNEQFF TGTGCCAGCTCCCTAGGACAGAACAATGAGCAGTTCTTC
- TRBJ1-1 TRBV28 - CASSIPRGNTEAFF TGTGCCAGCAGTATCCCCAGGGGCAACACTGAAGCTTTCTTT
- TRBJ1-2 TRBV5-1 - CASSLSPEAYGYTF TGCGCCAGCAGCCTTAGTCCAGAGGCCTATGGCTACACCTTC
- TRBJ2-1 TRBV6-1 - CASRGLYNEQFF TGTGCCAGCAGAGGGCTTTACAATGAGCAGTTCTTC
- TRBJ1-5 TRBV19 - CAIGGAGQPQHF TGCGCGATCGGGGGGGCGGGTCAGCCCCAGCATTTT
- TRBJ2-5 TRBV15 - CATSRDRSLPREEETQYF TGTGCCACCAGCAGAGATCGATCTTTGCCTCGTGAAGAAGAGACCCAGTACTTC
few TRBJ1-1 TRBV7-9 TRBD1 CASSFIGQGAFF TGTGCCAGCAGCTTCATTGGACAGGGAGCTTTCTTT
- TRBJ1-2 TRBV5-8 TRBD1 CASSLGQGLSGYTF TGTGCCAGCAGCTTGGGACAGGGCTTGAGTGGCTACACCTTC
- TRBJ2-3 TRBV7-3 - CASSIMGRNTGTQYF TGTGCCAGCAGCATTATGGGGCGAAACACAGGTACGCAGTATTTT
- TRBJ1-2 TRBV28 TRBD1 CASSLGQGNYGYTF TGTGCCAGCAGTCTGGGACAGGGAAACTATGGCTACACCTTC
- TRBJ1-4 TRBV27 - CASRTGAEKLFF TGTGCCAGCAGAACCGGGGCTGAAAAACTGTTTTTT
once TRBJ1-5 TRBV6-5 - CASSFQRGGNQPQHF TGTGCCAGCAGTTTCCAGAGGGGTGGCAATCAGCCCCAGCATTTT
- TRBJ2-3 TRBV5-1 - CASSLVGGAGDTQYF TGCGCCAGCAGCTTGGTCGGGGGCGCGGGAGATACGCAGTATTTT
- TRBJ2-7 TRBV27 TRBD2 CASSLSQAGTYEQYF TGTGCCAGCAGTTTATCCCAAGCGGGGACCTACGAGCAGTACTTC
- TRBJ1-3 TRBV7-9 - CASRLRADSGNTIYF TGTGCCAGCAGGCTTCGGGCAGACTCTGGAAACACCATATATTTT
- TRBJ1-2 TRBV30 - CAWDQENYGYTF TGTGCCTGGGATCAGGAGAACTATGGCTACACCTTC
- TRBJ2-2 TRBV7-3 - CASSPQGTVTGELFF TGTGCCAGCAGCCCCCAGGGTACGGTCACCGGGGAGCTGTTTTTT
- TRBJ1-1 TRBV28 - CASSLQAGSEAFF TGTGCCAGCAGTTTACAGGCAGGTTCTGAAGCTTTCTTT
- TRBJ2-2 TRBV19 - CASSAGTPNTGELFF TGTGCCAGTAGTGCCGGGACCCCGAACACCGGGGAGCTGTTTTTT
- TRBJ2-3 TRBV7-6 TRBD2 CASNGGGRTDTQYF TGTGCCAGCAATGGCGGGGGGCGTACAGATACGCAGTATTTT
- TRBJ2-1 TRBV6-5 TRBD1 CASSRPPGQYEQFF TGTGCCAGCAGCCGTCCCCCGGGACAGTATGAGCAGTTCTTC
- TRBJ1-2 TRBV19 - CASSIPVLRDYGYTF TGTGCCAGTAGTATCCCGGTTCTCAGAGACTATGGCTACACCTTC
- TRBJ2-5 TRBV29-1 - CSVSLLEETQYF TGCAGCGTGTCACTTCTCGAAGAGACCCAGTACTTC
once TRBJ1-2 TRBV5-1 - CASSTGLLGGYGYTF TGCGCCAGCAGCACAGGACTGCTCGGGGGCTATGGCTACACCTTC
- TRBJ1-5 TRBV7-8 - CASTPSEAGRLNQPQHF TGTGCCAGCACCCCCTCCGAGGCAGGGCGGTTGAATCAGCCCCAGCATTTT
- TRBJ2-2 TRBV7-2 TRBD1 CASSLALGQGNTGELFF TGTGCCAGCAGCTTAGCGCTCGGACAGGGGAACACCGGGGAGCTGTTTTTT
few TRBJ2-2 TRBV19 - CASSATRPGQGSNTGELFF TGTGCCAGTAGTGCTACTCGACCGGGACAAGGATCGAACACCGGGGAGCTGTTTTTT
- TRBJ1-2 TRBV4-3 TRBD1 CASSQAQGAYGYTF TGCGCCAGCAGCCAAGCACAGGGGGCGTATGGCTACACCTTC
- TRBJ2-6 TRBV28 TRBD1 CASSWGQGGSGANVLTF TGTGCCAGCAGTTGGGGACAGGGAGGCTCTGGGGCCAACGTCCTGACTTTC
- TRBJ1-1 TRBV5-4 TRBD1 CASSLDTWDREAFF TGTGCCAGCAGCTTGGATACTTGGGACAGAGAAGCTTTCTTT
- TRBJ2-1 TRBV5-4 - CASSLAGSRSIEQFF TGTGCCAGCAGCTTGGCGGGCAGTAGATCGATTGAGCAGTTCTTC
- TRBJ1-1 TRBV6-5 - CASSLNRNQNTEAFF TGTGCCAGCAGTCTTAACAGAAATCAGAACACTGAAGCTTTCTTT
- TRBJ2-2 TRBV11-3 - CASSFLNTGELFF TGTGCCAGCAGCTTTCTGAACACCGGGGAGCTGTTTTTT
once TRBJ2-3 TRBV11-3 - CASSLEGASADTQYF TGTGCCAGCAGCTTAGAGGGGGCCTCGGCAGATACGCAGTATTTT
- TRBJ2-1 TRBV4-1 TRBD2 CASSQDGGRGSYNEQFF TGCGCCAGCAGCCAAGATGGCGGGAGGGGCTCCTACAATGAGCAGTTCTTC
few TRBJ1-2 TRBV7-2 - CASSLLRGYGYTF TGTGCCAGCAGCTTGTTAAGGGGCTATGGCTACACCTTC
once TRBJ1-1 TRBV27 - CASSGIRGRETEAFF TGTGCCAGCAGTGGTATTCGGGGCAGGGAAACTGAAGCTTTCTTT
few TRBJ2-7 TRBV7-9 - CASSHRGYYEQYF TGTGCCAGCAGCCATCGGGGATACTACGAGCAGTACTTC
- TRBJ2-5 TRBV5-1 TRBD1 CASSRDRGQETQYF TGCGCCAGCAGTCGGGACAGGGGACAAGAGACCCAGTACTTC
- TRBJ2-5 TRBV11-2 - CASSPPGLFQETQYF TGTGCCAGCAGCCCCCCGGGACTGTTCCAAGAGACCCAGTACTTC